Below are 27 T cell receptor beta chains sequenced from a single sample in a study of blood T cells in healthy people across ages. The authors ran a second PCR of roughly 7 to 11 cycles using a sample-barcoded 5' primer and a J-beta primer mix. TCRdb reanalysed the 5' RACE reads using MiXCR and keeps one entry per CDR3 protein. The table records around 710,000 distinct CDR3 sequences, about 42% of them present only once. Sequenced: blood. The receptors were sampled from an older woman in good health.

This chain joins TRBV5-1 and TRBJ2-3, with D possibly matching TRBD1 (6 bases). CDR1 and CDR2 from the germline V gene are SGHRS and YFSETQ. Trimming shortened V by 3 bases and J by 1 base, and 18 bases separated the two germline ends. The length of the CDR3 is 17 residues. CDR3 nucleotide sequence: TGCGCCAGCAGCTACTCCCCATTACAGGGCGGCACAGATACGCAGTATTTT. Amino acid sequence: CASSYSPLQGGTDTQYF.

This clonotype appeared a few times. One end of the junction does not line up with germline, which may come from a read error. The chain combines TRBV18 with TRBJ2-3; 9 nucleotides align to TRBD1. The CDR3 length is 15 residues. Germline assignment: CDR1 KGHSH and CDR2 LQKENI. CDR3 sequence: CAGSPRDRDTDTQYF. The CDR3 DNA reads TGTGCCGGCTCACCACGGGACAGGGACACAGATACGCAGTATTTT. Full variable domain (rest looked up from reference TRBV18 and TRBJ2-3): NAGVMQNPRHLVRRRGQEARLRCSPMKGHSHVYWYRQLPEEGLKFMVYLQKENIIDESGMPKERFSAEFPKEGPSILRIQQVVRGDSAAYFCAGSPRDRDTDTQYFGPGTRLTVL.

Ten or more counts support this clonotype. This rearrangement joins TRBV3-1 to TRBJ2-4, with D unresolved. Germline loops: CDR1 LGHDT, CDR2 YNNKEL (reference sequence). This CDR3 is 12 amino acids long. The V gene lost 4 bases and the J gene lost 12 bases, with 13 bases spanning the gap. The CDR3 region is CASSRRHPGQYF. The CDR3 DNA is TGTGCCAGCAGCCGCAGACACCCCGGTCAGTACTTC.

The table lists this clonotype with a few counts. This chain uses TRBV20-1 with TRBJ1-2, with 9 bases lining up with TRBD1. CDR1 is DFQATT and CDR2 is SNEGSKA in the germline V gene (reference sequence). The CDR3 contains 15 residues. Unmatched junction bases numbered 5, after V lost 0 bases and J lost 3 bases. The CDR3 sequence is CSAREGTGHDYGYTF. As DNA, the CDR3 is TGCAGTGCTAGAGAGGGGACAGGGCACGACTATGGCTACACCTTC.

The chain links TRBV5-1 to TRBJ2-3; D is possibly TRBD1 or TRBD2 (5 bases each). The CDR3 is 14 amino acids. The V end lost 5 bases, the J end lost 0 bases, and 10 bases lay between the germline ends. CDR1 and CDR2 from the germline V gene are SGHRS and YFSETQ. Here the CDR3 DNA reads TGCGCCAGCAGAGAGGGGCCCAGCACAGATACGCAGTATTTT. This sequence encodes CASREGPSTDTQYF.

The rearrangement uses TRBV3-1 and TRBJ2-7; 8 bases agree with TRBD2. With V trimmed by 4 bases and J by 0 bases, 2 bases remained unmatched. The V gene's germline CDR1 is LGHDT and CDR2 YNNKEL (reference sequence). The CDR3 is 14 residues long. CDR3 sequence: CASSRGGTSYEQYF. The CDR3 DNA reads as TGTGCCAGCAGCCGCGGGGGGACCTCCTACGAGCAGTACTTC.

The chain links TRBV11-2 to TRBJ2-4, with D perhaps matching TRBD2 (6 bases). The assigned J gene may be wrong: the sequence end matches TRBJ2-7 better. In germline, CDR1 is SGHAT, CDR2 FQNNGV. The CDR3 spans 18 residues. The CDR3 sequence: CASSLYFSAGSSKNEQYF. The DNA for the CDR3 is TGTGCCAGCAGCTTATACTTTTCGGCGGGAAGTTCGAAAAACGAGCAGTACTTC.

This clonotype was seen more than once but under ten times. The V and J genes are TRBV20-1 and TRBJ2-7, with TRBD1 identical over 10 bases. The CDR3 extends over 14 amino acids. Per the germline V gene, CDR1 is DFQATT and CDR2 is SNEGSKA (reference sequence). J lost 3 bases, V lost 6 bases, and 8 bases had no gene match. The CDR3: CSATHRDRGYEQYF. The CDR3 nucleotides read TGCAGTGCGACCCACCGGGACAGGGGCTACGAGCAGTACTTC.

The chain combines TRBV20-1 with TRBJ2-7; 13 bases map to TRBD2. With V trimmed by 5 bases and J by 2 bases, 9 bases remained unmatched. The CDR3 is made up of 16 amino acids. Germline CDR1 is DFQATT and CDR2 is SNEGSKA (reference sequence). The CDR3 spells CSAPSTSGGLAYEQYF. In DNA form, the CDR3 reads TGCAGTGCTCCCTCGACTAGCGGGGGGCTCGCCTACGAGCAGTACTTC.

This clonotype was counted at least ten times. The genes are TRBV29-1 and TRBJ2-5; tentatively, D is TRBD2 (5 bases). The germline V gene has CDR1 SQVTM and CDR2 ANQGSEA. V was cut by 6 bases and J by 5 bases, with 16 bases left in between. The CDR3 extends over 13 amino acids. CDR3 loop: CSVTRSSTETQYF. In nucleotides, the CDR3 is TGCAGCGTAACTAGGTCGTCGACGGAGACCCAGTACTTC. The variable domain in full, with the rest retrieved from reference TRBV29-1 and TRBJ2-5, is SAVISQKPSRDICQRGTSLTIQCQVDSQVTMMFWYRQQPGQSLTLIATANQGSEATYESGFVIDKFPISRPNLTFSTLTVSNMSPEDSSIYLCSVTRSSTETQYFGPGTRLLVL.

The chain combines TRBV19 with TRBJ2-3, with D hard to call. The germline V gene has CDR1 LNHDA and CDR2 SQIVND (reference sequence). The CDR3 extends over 13 amino acids. Trimming pared 7 bases from V and 0 bases from J, leaving 8 bases between. This CDR3 is CASTATSTDTQYF. CDR3 DNA: TGTGCCAGTACCGCGACTAGCACAGATACGCAGTATTTT.

The rearrangement links TRBV2 to TRBJ2-7; 9 bases match TRBD2. The V and J ends lost 8 bases and 4 bases, in that order; junction bases with no gene match: 6. This CDR3 contains 13 residues. Germline loops: CDR1 SNHLY, CDR2 FYNNEI. In DNA, the CDR3 is TGTGCCAGCGCAGCGGGGGGACTTTACGAGCAGTACTTC. Protein sequence: CASAAGGLYEQYF.

The rearrangement uses TRBV3-1 and TRBJ1-6; the D gene is possibly TRBD1 (6 bases). The germline CDR1 and CDR2 sequences are LGHDT and YNNKEL (reference sequence). The CDR3 consists of 14 residues. V was trimmed by 3 bases and J by 9 bases, leaving 12 bases between them. The CDR3 loop reads CASSQARGSSPLHF. In DNA form, the CDR3 reads TGTGCCAGCAGCCAGGCAAGGGGGTCTTCACCCCTCCACTTT.

This clonotype was seen more than once but under ten times. This chain uses TRBV9 with TRBJ2-1; D call uncertain. The CDR3 extends over 11 amino acids. Looked up from germline, CDR1 is SGDLS and CDR2 is YYNGEE. Deletions cut 2 bases from V and 9 bases from J, with 6 bases between. Written as DNA, the CDR3 is TGTGCCAGCAGCGTGAGCGTTGAGCAGTTCTTC. Its protein product is CASSVSVEQFF.

The gene calls are TRBV12-5 and TRBJ2-3, with TRBD2 matching 10 bases. CDR1 is LGHNT, CDR2 FRNRAP, per germline. With 0 bases clipped from V and 4 bases from J, the junction kept 4 bases outside the gene matches. The CDR3 covers 16 residues. In DNA form, the CDR3 reads TGTGCTAGTGGTTTGGTAGCGGGGGGGGCATCAGATACGCAGTATTTT. This gives the protein CASGLVAGGASDTQYF.

This clonotype was detected ten times or more. The chain couples TRBV29-1 to TRBJ2-7, with D tentatively TRBD1 (6 bases). Germline-derived CDR1 and CDR2 are SQVTM and ANQGSEA. V shed 7 bases and J shed 0 bases, with 13 bases lying between them. This CDR3 spans 13 amino acids. CDR3 in DNA: TGCAGCGCGTCGGACAGTCTCTCCTACGAGCAGTACTTC. It codes for CSASDSLSYEQYF.

The V and J genes are TRBV5-1 and TRBJ1-4; the D is unclear. This CDR3 has 15 residues. V was shortened by 0 bases and J by 5 bases, with 11 bases between the two germline ends. Germline assignment: CDR1 SGHRS and CDR2 YFSETQ. CDR3 region: CASSLEGSANEKLFF. The CDR3 coding sequence is TGCGCCAGCAGCTTGGAAGGGTCTGCGAATGAAAAACTGTTTTTT.

There are a few counts of this clonotype. The chain carries TRBV5-1 and TRBJ2-3; D is uncertain. Germline-derived CDR1 and CDR2 are SGHRS and YFSETQ. V lost 0 bases and J lost 2, with 19 bases in between. The CDR3 sequence is 18 residues long. This CDR3 is CASSLAGRMRTVTDTQYF. The CDR3 nucleotides are TGCGCCAGCAGCTTGGCCGGACGTATGAGGACGGTCACAGATACGCAGTATTTT.

The sample holds one count of this clonotype. The chain has TRBV6-6 and TRBJ2-5; 8 bases match TRBD1. With the DNA end fitting TRBJ2-7 better, the J assignment may be wrong. Germline values: CDR1 MNHNY, CDR2 SVGAGI (reference sequence). This CDR3 region has 15 residues. The CDR3 spells CASSTGQGLSYEQYF. DNA of the CDR3: TGTGCCAGCAGCACAGGACAGGGCCTTTCCTACGAGCAGTACTTC.

The chain has TRBV29-1 and TRBJ2-5; D unresolved. This CDR3 has 15 residues. The V gene lost 3 bases and the J gene lost 11 bases, with 25 bases spanning the gap. Looked up from germline, CDR1 is SQVTM and CDR2 is ANQGSEA. DNA of the CDR3: TGCAGCGTTGATCCCAGGCCGACCAAAGACAATGAGCAGTACTTC. It yields the protein CSVDPRPTKDNEQYF. The variable domain in full, completed from reference TRBV29-1 and TRBJ2-5, reads SAVISQKPSRDICQRGTSLTIQCQVDSQVTMMFWYRQQPGQSLTLIATANQGSEATYESGFVIDKFPISRPNLTFSTLTVSNMSPEDSSIYLCSVDPRPTKDNEQYFGPGTRLLVL.

The V gene is TRBV12-3 or TRBV12-4, the J gene TRBJ1-4; 7 bases line up with TRBD1. This CDR3 contains 14 residues. Losses at the gene ends were 3 bases for V and 8 bases for J; bases not matched to a gene: 6. For the CDR3, the DNA is TGTGCCAGCAGTTTGACGGGGACAGTCGAAAAACTGTTTTTT. Residues: CASSLTGTVEKLFF.

This clonotype was seen a few times. This sequence joins TRBV10-3 and TRBJ2-5; 7 nucleotides align to TRBD1. V was pared by 4 bases and J by 5 bases, with 10 bases of the junction left unmatched. This CDR3 comprises 15 residues. CDR1 is ENHRY, CDR2 SYGVKD, per germline. This chain's CDR3 is CAISGGTAQGETQYF. The CDR3 bases are TGTGCCATCAGTGGGGGGACAGCCCAAGGGGAGACCCAGTACTTC.

This clonotype has a handful of counts. The V gene is TRBV7-2, the J gene TRBJ2-3; the D gene is possibly TRBD2 (5 bases). V was pared by 6 bases and J by 6 bases, with 13 bases between. CDR1 SGHTA and CDR2 FQGNSA come from the germline V gene. CDR3 length: 13 residues. The CDR3 coding sequence is TGTGCCAGCAGACCCACTAGTTTTGATACGCAGTATTTT. This translates into CASRPTSFDTQYF. Based on the CDR3 plus reference TRBV7-2 and TRBJ2-3, the full variable domain is GAGVSQSPSNKVTEKGKDVELRCDPISGHTALYWYRQSLGQGLEFLIYFQGNSAPDKSGLPSDRFSAERTGGSVSTLTIQRTQQEDSAVYLCASRPTSFDTQYFGPGTRLTVL.

The chain links TRBV21-1 to TRBJ2-5; TRBD1, the D gene given by the table, was not confirmed from the DNA. The J call could be wrong; TRBJ2-7 is a better fit for the DNA end. TRBV21-1 is flagged as a pseudogene. The CDR3 has 13 residues. The CDR3 loop is CASRDRGGYEQYF. The CDR3 nucleotides are TGTGCCAGCAGGGACAGGGGCGGCTACGAGCAGTACTTC.

This sequence joins TRBV6-4 and TRBJ1-2; weak D call: TRBD1 (5 bases). The CDR3 sequence is 16 residues long. The germline V gene encodes CDR1 MRHNA and CDR2 SNTAGT. V lost 2 bases, J lost 5 bases, and 18 bases lay in between. The CDR3 is CASSDTATGTPYGYTF. CDR3 bases: TGTGCCAGCAGTGACACCGCAACCGGGACCCCGTATGGCTACACCTTC.

This clonotype turned up a few times. CDR3 residues: CAWSVKGTQYF. The CDR3 DNA reads as TGTGCCTGGAGTGTAAAGGGGACCCAGTACTTC. This sequence joins TRBV30 and TRBJ2-5; no clear D gene. CDR3 size: 11 residues. Germline V gives CDR1 GTSNPN, CDR2 SVGIG (reference sequence). Trimming pared 0 bases from V and 7 bases from J, leaving 6 bases between.

The gene calls are TRBV20-1 and TRBJ2-4; D unclear. The V gene's germline CDR1 is DFQATT and CDR2 SNEGSKA (reference sequence). The V and J ends lost 5 bases and 0 bases respectively, with 14 bases between them. This CDR3 is built from 15 residues. CDR3 amino acids: CSAPGGGVAKNIQYF. The CDR3 DNA reads TGCAGTGCTCCAGGCGGCGGCGTAGCCAAAAACATTCAGTACTTC.